The TCR beta chain under discussion was sequenced for a study of cytomegalovirus exposure and HLA in healthy donors. Looked up from germline, CDR1 is LGHNA and CDR2 is YNFKEQ. The V end was cut by 0 bases, the J end by 1 base, with 9 bases between. The CDR3 is 15 amino acids. Overall study results and limits: Analyzed later, most CMV-associated TCR beta chains appeared HLA-restricted. Among TCR sequences, most were rare, though some public TCRs appeared in many donors. A reported reduction in N-insertions relative to the approximately 670-donor mean was seen in an Asian-associated ancestry cluster in a later analysis.

13 Jbeta primers and 60 Vbeta primers were used for the PCR. In the source study's methods: It was a later analysis that counted about 80 million unique TCR beta chains, of which around 11 million were shared. Generated by immunoSEQ multiplex PCR, the TCRdb table keeps only in-frame clones and is missing some. The V and J calls and the clone size are those of that table, but D and trimming were determined from the DNA. Of roughly 190,000 clones in the sample, 85% to 90% were seen once. Of note for this clone: The antigen is unknown.

The TCR sequence derives from a man younger than 40 in good health and CMV-seronegative. Sequencing was carried out using PBMCs. This chain uses TRBV4-2 with TRBJ1-1; D not certain. CDR3 sequence: CASSQEWRGNTEAFF. The CDR3 DNA follows: TGTGCCAGCAGCCAAGAATGGCGGGGGAACACTGAAGCTTTCTTT.